The 6 T cell receptor beta chains listed next were all sequenced from one sample in a study of CD8 T cells in Susac syndrome. Random hexamers served to reverse transcribe roughly 0.45 to 1 ug RNA. One entry per CDR3 protein results from TCRdb running MiXCR on the immunoSEQ multiplex PCR reads. There are approximately 150,000 distinct CDR3 sequences in the sample; approximately 96% occur only once, and 0.075% to 0.09% lies in the top ten. The sequencing input was CD4+ T cells from PBMCs. The receptor source for this set is a human donor with Susac syndrome.

The chain is built from TRBV6-5 and TRBJ1-6, with D possibly TRBD1 on 5 matching bases. This CDR3 region has 17 residues. Trimming pared 3 bases from V and 10 bases from J, leaving 22 bases between. The germline gives CDR1 MNHEY, CDR2 SVGAGI. The CDR3 loop reads CASSYGGSGLVGSPLHF. CDR3 coding DNA: TGTGCCAGCAGTTATGGGGGGTCAGGACTAGTCGGATCACCCCTCCACTTT.

The gene calls are TRBV28 and TRBJ1-2; 9 bases align to TRBD1. Trimming at V came to 3 bases and at J to 3 bases, leaving 2 bases not matched to a gene. Germline lookup yields CDR1 MDHEN and CDR2 SYDVKM. This CDR3 is 14 amino acids long. CDR3 bases: TGTGCCAGCAGTTTCGGGGACAGGGACTATGGCTACACCTTC. Its protein product is CASSFGDRDYGYTF.

The CDR3 sequence: CASSGMPGQGPRVAQYF. In DNA, the CDR3 is TGTGCCAGCAGCGGGATGCCGGGACAGGGGCCTCGGGTGGCCCAGTACTTC. The chain uses TRBV2 and TRBJ2-5; 10 bases line up with TRBD1. Losses at the gene ends were 6 bases for V and 9 bases for J; bases not matched to a gene: 19. The V gene's germline CDR1 is SNHLY and CDR2 FYNNEI. This CDR3 is built from 17 residues.

The chain carries TRBV3-1 and TRBJ2-6; possibly TRBD2 for D (7 bases). Germline CDR1 LGHDT, CDR2 YNNKEL (reference sequence). The CDR3 sequence is 17 residues long. V lost 4 bases, J lost 0 bases, and 13 bases lay in between. CDR3 sequence: CASSLRGANSGANVLTF. DNA for the CDR3: TGTGCCAGCAGCCTTCGGGGGGCCAACTCTGGGGCCAACGTCCTGACTTTC.

This sequence joins TRBV9 and TRBJ2-5; the D call may be TRBD1 or TRBD2 (6 bases each). The ends were cut back, 0 bases at V and 1 base at J, with 13 bases in the middle. The CDR3 runs to 16 residues. The V gene's germline CDR1 is SGDLS and CDR2 YYNGEE. The CDR3 spells CASSVEGGGIQETQYF. The DNA for the CDR3 is TGTGCCAGCAGCGTAGAGGGGGGAGGCATCCAAGAGACCCAGTACTTC. The complete variable domain, with remaining parts taken from reference TRBV9 and TRBJ2-5, reads DSGVTQTPKHLITATGQRVTLRCSPRSGDLSVYWYQQSLDQGLQFLIQYYNGEERAKGNILERFSAQQFPDLHSELNLSSLELGDSALYFCASSVEGGGIQETQYFGPGTRLLVL.

The chain employs TRBV12-3 or TRBV12-4 and TRBJ1-4, with 7 bases that match TRBD1. The junction had 4 bases not matched to a gene; V was cut back by 6 bases and J by 6 bases. This CDR3 is 13 amino acids long. Here the CDR3 DNA reads TGTGCCAGCAGCACAGGGGAACATGAAAAACTGTTTTTT. It translates to CASSTGEHEKLFF.